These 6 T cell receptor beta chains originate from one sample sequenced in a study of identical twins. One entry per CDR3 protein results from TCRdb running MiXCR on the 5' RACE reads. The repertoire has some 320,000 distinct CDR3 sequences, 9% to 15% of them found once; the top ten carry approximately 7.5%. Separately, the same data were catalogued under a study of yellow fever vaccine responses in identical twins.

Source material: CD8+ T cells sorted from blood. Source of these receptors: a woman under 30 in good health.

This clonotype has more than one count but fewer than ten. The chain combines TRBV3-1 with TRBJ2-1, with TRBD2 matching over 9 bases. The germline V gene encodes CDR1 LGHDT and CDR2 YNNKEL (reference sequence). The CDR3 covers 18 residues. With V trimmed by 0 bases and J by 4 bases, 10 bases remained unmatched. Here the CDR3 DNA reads TGTGCCAGCAGCCAAGATAGGGGCGGGGGGGCCAAGTACAATGAGCAGTTCTTC. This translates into CASSQDRGGGAKYNEQFF.

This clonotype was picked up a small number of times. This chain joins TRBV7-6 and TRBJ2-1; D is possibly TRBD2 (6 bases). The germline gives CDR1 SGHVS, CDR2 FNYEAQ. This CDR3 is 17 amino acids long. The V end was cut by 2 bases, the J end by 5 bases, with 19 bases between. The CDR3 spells CASSLSAGRVYDNEQFF. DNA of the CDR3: TGTGCCAGCAGCTTATCGGCGGGAAGGGTCTATGACAATGAGCAGTTCTTC.

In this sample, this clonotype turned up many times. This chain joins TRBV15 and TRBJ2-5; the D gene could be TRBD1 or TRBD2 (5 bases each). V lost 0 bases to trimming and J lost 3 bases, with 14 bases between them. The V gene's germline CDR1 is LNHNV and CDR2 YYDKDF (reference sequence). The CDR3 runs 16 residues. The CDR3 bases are TGTGCCACCAGCAGAGATGGGGCTAGCCCCAAAGAGACCCAGTACTTC. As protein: CATSRDGASPKETQYF.

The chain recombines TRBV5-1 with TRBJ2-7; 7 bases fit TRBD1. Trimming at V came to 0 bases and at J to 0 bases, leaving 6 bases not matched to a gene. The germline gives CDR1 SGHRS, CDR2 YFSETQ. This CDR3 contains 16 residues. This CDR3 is CASSLGTGPSSYEQYV. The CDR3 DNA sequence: TGCGCCAGCAGCTTGGGGACAGGCCCTAGCTCCTACGAGCAGTACGTC.

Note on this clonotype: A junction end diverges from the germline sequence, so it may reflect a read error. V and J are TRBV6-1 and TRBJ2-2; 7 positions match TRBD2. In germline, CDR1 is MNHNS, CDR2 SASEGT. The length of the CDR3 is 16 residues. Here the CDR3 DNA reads TGTGCCAGCAGTCCCCCGATGGAGATCCCACGGGGGGTGCTGTTTTTT. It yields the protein CASSPPMEIPRGVLFF.

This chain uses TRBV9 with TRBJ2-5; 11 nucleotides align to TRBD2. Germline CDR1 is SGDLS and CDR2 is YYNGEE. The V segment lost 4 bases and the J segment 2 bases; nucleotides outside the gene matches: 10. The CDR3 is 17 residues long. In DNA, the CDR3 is TGTGCCAGCAGCCCGGGGGAACTAGCGGGAGATCAAGAGACCCAGTACTTC. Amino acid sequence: CASSPGELAGDQETQYF.